Presented here are 7 T cell receptor beta chains from one specimen sequenced in a study of spatial heterogeneity in lung cancer. TCRdb itself ran the 5' RACE reads through MiXCR, one entry per CDR3 protein. In the table there are tens of thousands of distinct CDR3 sequences, about 7.8% of which are singletons. The time point is: sample taken at primary tumor resection. Sequences were derived from PBMCs, sampled at surgery. The receptors derive from a male donor with early-stage non-small cell lung cancer.

V and J are TRBV9 and TRBJ1-2; D unclear. This CDR3 is built from 16 residues. Per the germline V gene, CDR1 is SGDLS and CDR2 is YYNGEE. V lost 4 bases and J 1 base, leaving 17 bases between the germline ends. The chain's CDR3 is CASSPRLQPDNYGYTF. DNA for the CDR3: TGTGCCAGCAGCCCCCGGTTACAACCGGATAACTATGGCTACACCTTC.

At least ten counts were recorded for this clonotype. V and J are TRBV29-1 and TRBJ2-2; 8 positions agree with TRBD2. The J segment lost 5 bases and the V segment lost 3 bases, leaving 8 bases of the junction unmatched. There are 15 residues in the CDR3. The germline V gene has CDR1 SQVTM and CDR2 ANQGSEA. The CDR3 spells CSVDRAAGGTGELFF. The CDR3 nucleotides read TGCAGCGTTGACCGGGCCGCGGGAGGAACCGGGGAGCTGTTTTTT.

This clonotype was counted many times. The CDR3 loop is CASSLRHSWTVGPAVAFF. CDR3 DNA: TGTGCCAGCAGTTTAAGACATTCTTGGACAGTCGGCCCGGCTGTAGCTTTCTTT. The genes are TRBV28 and TRBJ1-1; weak D call: TRBD1 (6 bases). CDR1 and CDR2 from the germline V gene are MDHEN and SYDVKM. This CDR3 contains 18 residues. The germline V and J ends were trimmed by 2 bases and 10 bases, with 29 bases remaining between them.

This clonotype has ten or more counts. This chain uses TRBV4-2 with TRBJ2-7; 11 bases line up with TRBD1. The J segment lost 5 bases and the V segment lost 0 bases, leaving 6 bases of the junction unmatched. The CDR3 totals 16 residues. Germline assignment: CDR1 LGHNA and CDR2 YNFKEQ. The CDR3 region has the DNA TGTGCCAGCAGCCAAGATGGGGGACAGGGGGTTCACGAGCAGTACTTC. It translates to CASSQDGGQGVHEQYF.

This clonotype came up many times. This chain connects TRBV10-3 to TRBJ1-2; D ambiguous. Trimming took off 10 bases at V and 0 bases at J, with 24 bases between the two ends. Germline-derived CDR1 and CDR2 are ENHRY and SYGVKD. The CDR3 is 17 residues long. The CDR3 DNA sequence: TGTGCCAGCGCGCCTAACGGAGGGCCCTTCACTAACTATGGCTACACCTTC. Translating gives CASAPNGGPFTNYGYTF.

This clonotype appeared a few times. The chain is built from TRBV3-1 and TRBJ2-7; D is perhaps TRBD1 or TRBD2 (7 bases each). Germline values: CDR1 LGHDT, CDR2 YNNKEL (reference sequence). This CDR3 region has 14 residues. V gave up 4 bases and J gave up 6 bases, with 16 bases separating them. The CDR3 region is CASSLATGRAEQYF. Here the CDR3 DNA reads TGTGCCAGCAGCCTCGCGACAGGGAGGGCCGAGCAGTACTTC.

The chain links TRBV7-9 to TRBJ1-4; no clear D. The CDR3 runs to 15 residues. The V gene's germline CDR1 is SEHNR and CDR2 FQNEAQ (reference sequence). V lost 1 base, J lost 8 bases, and 14 bases lay in between. CDR3 sequence: CASSLGSGFGEKLFF. DNA for the CDR3: TGTGCCAGCAGCTTAGGGAGTGGGTTTGGCGAAAAACTGTTTTTT.